What follows are 31 T cell receptor beta chains derived from one specimen sequenced in a study of regulatory and conventional T cells in RAG deficiency. Measured with immunoSEQ multiplex PCR; TCRdb has only the in-frame clones, and not every one. The repertoire holds roughly 29,000 clones, 90% to 95% seen once, with approximately 0.16% in the top ten. Blood CD4+ CD25-low CD127-high conventional T cells supplied the genomic DNA template. Separately, the same data were catalogued under a study of regulatory T cells. That source notes: Primers: 52 TRBV forward and 13 TRBJ reverse.

The sample consisted of CD25- CD4+ T cells sorted from blood. These receptors all come from a human donor in good health.

CDR3: CSAPGWQGGNYGYTF. CDR3 sequence (DNA): TGCAGCGCCCCGGGTTGGCAGGGAGGGAACTATGGCTACACCTTC. The chain has TRBV29-1 and TRBJ1-2; maybe TRBD1 (5 bases). Germline assignment: CDR1 SQVTM and CDR2 ANQGSEA. Between the trimmed V and J ends, which lost 7 bases and 2 bases, there was a span of 20 bases. This CDR3 region has 15 residues.

V is TRBV27 and J is TRBJ2-3, with 8 bases identical to TRBD2. The CDR3 contains 15 residues. Germline values: CDR1 MNHEY, CDR2 SMNVEV (reference sequence). V was pared by 6 bases and J by 1 base, with 6 bases of the junction left unmatched. The DNA of the CDR3 is TGTGCCAGCAGCCGGGGCGGGGGGCGCACAGATACGCAGTATTTT. This sequence encodes CASSRGGGRTDTQYF.

The gene calls are TRBV5-4 and TRBJ2-2, with 11 bases fitting TRBD1. The CDR3 sequence is 19 residues long. The ends lost 0 bases at V and 6 bases at J; junction bases unmatched: 13. CDR1 is SGHNT, CDR2 YYREEE, per germline (reference sequence). The CDR3 region is CASSLVLQGQGVRAGELFF. The CDR3 coding sequence is TGTGCCAGCAGCTTGGTTCTTCAGGGACAGGGGGTGCGCGCCGGGGAGCTGTTTTTT.

The chain couples TRBV6-5 to TRBJ1-1, with 7 bases lining up with TRBD1. The junction had 10 bases not matched to a gene; V was cut back by 2 bases and J by 13 bases. The CDR3 totals 13 residues. Looked up from germline, CDR1 is MNHEY and CDR2 is SVGAGI. The CDR3 is CASSYARGRQGFF. The CDR3 bases are TGTGCCAGCAGTTACGCAAGGGGGCGTCAAGGTTTCTTT.

A single count supports this clone. The V and J genes are TRBV28 and TRBJ2-6; a possible D gene is TRBD2 (6 bases). This CDR3 is built from 17 residues. Germline V gene data show CDR1 as MDHEN and CDR2 as SYDVKM. V was trimmed by 0 bases and J by 2 bases, leaving 11 bases between them. CDR3 DNA: TGTGCCAGCAGTTTATGGCGGGGCGGCGCTGGGGCCAACGTCCTGACTTTC. Its protein is CASSLWRGGAGANVLTF.

The J gene is TRBJ1-1, the V gene TRBV30; D not resolved. The CDR3 length is 12 residues. Germline CDR1 is GTSNPN and CDR2 is SVGIG (reference sequence). Trimming shortened V by 4 bases and J by 4 bases, and 10 bases separated the two germline ends. For the CDR3, the DNA is TGTGCCTGGACACCTAGGAGCACTGAAGCTTTCTTT. It specifies CAWTPRSTEAFF.

The J gene is TRBJ1-1, the V gene TRBV18, with a tentative D call TRBD1 (6 bases). Deletions cut 5 bases from V and 1 base from J, with 8 bases between. This CDR3 spans 13 amino acids. Germline CDR1 KGHSH, CDR2 LQKENI. CDR3 residues: CASSEGQNTEAFF. DNA of the CDR3: TGTGCCAGCTCAGAGGGACAGAACACTGAAGCTTTCTTT.

The chain joins TRBV11-2 to TRBJ1-1; TRBD1 is a possible D gene (5 bases). The V and J ends lost 5 bases and 3 bases respectively, with 16 bases between them. This CDR3 has 15 residues. CDR1 SGHAT and CDR2 FQNNGV come from the germline V gene. The CDR3 spells CASSRRGEAYTEAFF. The CDR3 DNA reads TGTGCCAGCAGCCGCCGGGGGGAGGCATACACTGAAGCTTTCTTT.

CDR3 DNA sequence: TGTGCAAGTCGTTCGCATGGGGGGGCCCCCTGCAATGAGCAGTTCTTC. Protein product: CASRSHGGAPCNEQFF. V gene TRBV12-2 combines with J gene TRBJ2-1; the table calls TRBD2, which could not be checked here. TRBV12-2 is deemed a pseudogene. The CDR3 is 16 residues long.

V usage is TRBV4-1 and J usage is TRBJ1-1; 9 nucleotides align to TRBD1. This CDR3 comprises 15 residues. The V gene end was trimmed by 0 bases and the J gene end by 12 bases; junction bases not matched to a gene: 11. CDR1 and CDR2 (germline): MGHRA, YSYEKL. CDR3: CASSQDPGQGRLPFF. The CDR3 bases are TGCGCCAGCAGCCAAGACCCCGGACAGGGGAGATTGCCTTTCTTT.

The V call is TRBV7-6, the J call TRBJ1-1; 7 bases are a match to TRBD1. Per germline, CDR1 SGHVS and CDR2 FNYEAQ. The CDR3 has 14 residues. V lost 3 bases to trimming and J lost 1 base; unmatched junction nucleotides: 2. DNA of the CDR3: TGTGCCAGCAGCTTCGCAGGGGGGAACACTGAAGCTTTCTTT. Translating gives CASSFAGGNTEAFF.

The V and J genes are TRBV2 and TRBJ2-7; the D gene is possibly TRBD1 (5 bases). The CDR3 loop spans 15 amino acids. Germline CDR1 SNHLY, CDR2 FYNNEI. Trimming left V 5 bases short and J 2 bases short, with 16 bases between. In DNA, the CDR3 is TGTGCCAGCAGTCTGGAGAAGGGGCGCCCCTACGAGCAGTACTTC. It translates to CASSLEKGRPYEQYF.

The chain carries TRBV19 and TRBJ1-5, with D maybe TRBD1 (5 bases). Germline lookup yields CDR1 LNHDA and CDR2 SQIVND (reference sequence). CDR3 length equals 14 residues. The V end lost 6 bases, the J end lost 4 bases, and 13 bases lay between the germline ends. The CDR3 loop reads CASRLTGGNQPQHF. DNA for the CDR3: TGTGCCAGTAGGCTTACAGGAGGGAATCAGCCCCAGCATTTT.

The J gene is TRBJ1-4, the V gene TRBV30, with 8 positions matching TRBD1. The V and J ends lost 2 bases and 8 bases, in that order; junction bases with no gene match: 7. Germline CDR1 and CDR2: GTSNPN and SVGIG (reference sequence). The CDR3 runs 14 residues. The DNA for the CDR3 is TGTGCCTGGAGTCCACAGGGGGTATCGGAAAAACTGTTTTTT. It yields the protein CAWSPQGVSEKLFF.

J is TRBJ1-1 and V is TRBV10-3, with D tentatively TRBD1 (6 bases). Trimming pared 4 bases from V and 1 base from J, leaving 19 bases between. This CDR3 has 17 residues. The germline CDR1 and CDR2 sequences are ENHRY and SYGVKD. CDR3 DNA sequence: TGTGCCATCAGTGGAGAGATGCGTGGACAGTCGAACACTGAAGCTTTCTTT. Its protein product is CAISGEMRGQSNTEAFF.

The J gene is TRBJ1-6, the V gene TRBV6-4; D remains ambiguous. Germline-derived CDR1 and CDR2 are MRHNA and SNTAGT. The CDR3 consists of 15 residues. Trimming cost V 3 bases and J 7 bases, with 13 bases left between them. In nucleotides, the CDR3 is TGTGCCAGCAGTGAAAGAGGCGCGGGGAATTCACCCCTCCACTTT. Translation: CASSERGAGNSPLHF.

The chain links TRBV19 to TRBJ1-6; 12 bases fit TRBD1. Trimming removed 6 bases from V and 7 bases from J; junction bases left unmatched: 13. Germline lookup yields CDR1 LNHDA and CDR2 SQIVND (reference sequence). The CDR3 contains 18 residues. CDR3 residues: CASRRRTGQGAQNSPLHF. Here the CDR3 DNA reads TGTGCCAGTAGAAGGCGAACGGGACAGGGGGCTCAAAATTCACCCCTCCACTTT.

The CDR3 nucleotides read TGTGCCAGTAGTATGCGGCGGGGACAGGGGAACACCGGGGAGCTGTTTTTT. This sequence encodes CASSMRRGQGNTGELFF. The chain joins TRBV19 to TRBJ2-2; 9 bases match TRBD1. The V and J ends lost 3 bases and 1 base, in that order; junction bases with no gene match: 6. The germline V gene has CDR1 LNHDA and CDR2 SQIVND (reference sequence). This CDR3 region has 17 residues.

This clone occurred once. The V gene is TRBV5-4, the J gene TRBJ1-1; 8 bases match TRBD1. Per germline, CDR1 SGHNT and CDR2 YYREEE (reference sequence). This CDR3 spans 16 amino acids. V lost 0 bases and J lost 6; bases outside the gene matches: 10. Here the CDR3 DNA reads TGTGCCAGCAGCTTGGAAGCGGCAGGGGGCATCCCTGAAGCTTTCTTT. As protein: CASSLEAAGGIPEAFF.

This clone was counted a single time. This chain uses TRBV11-3 with TRBJ2-2; D is unresolved. This CDR3 is 14 amino acids long. V lost 5 bases and J 1 base, leaving 8 bases between the germline ends. CDR1 is SGHNT, CDR2 YENEEA, per germline. The CDR3 is CASSHYRNTGELFF. As DNA, the CDR3 is TGTGCCAGCAGCCATTACAGGAACACCGGGGAGCTGTTTTTT.

CDR3 amino acids: CASSPGTGVYGYTF. The DNA for the CDR3 is TGTGCCAGCAGCCCCGGGACAGGGGTTTATGGCTACACCTTC. The chain uses TRBV9 and TRBJ1-2; 10 bases match TRBD1. Germline trimming cut 4 bases from V and 5 bases from J; bases unmatched to any gene: 5. Germline V CDR1 and CDR2: SGDLS, YYNGEE. The CDR3 runs to 14 residues.

The chain combines TRBV5-4 with TRBJ1-2, with 11 positions matching TRBD1. The germline V gene encodes CDR1 SGHNT and CDR2 YYREEE (reference sequence). The CDR3 consists of 14 residues. J lost 8 bases, V lost 0 bases, and 3 bases had no gene match. For the CDR3, the DNA is TGTGCCAGCAGCTTGGGGGGGACAGGGGGAGGCTACACCTTC. Its translation is CASSLGGTGGGYTF. The full variable domain, rest sourced from reference TRBV5-4 and TRBJ1-2, is ETGVTQSPTHLIKTRGQQVTLRCSSQSGHNTVSWYQQALGQGPQFIFQYYREEENGRGNFPPRFSGLQFPNYSSELNVNALELDDSALYLCASSLGGTGGGYTFGSGTRLTVV.

The genes are TRBV11-3 and TRBJ2-5, with D possibly TRBD2 on 7 matching bases. CDR3 size: 16 residues. V was clipped by 5 bases and J by 1 base, with 17 bases between them. Germline CDR1 reads SGHNT; CDR2 reads YENEEA. The CDR3 protein is CASSPGASGVQETQYF. CDR3 sequence (DNA): TGTGCCAGCAGCCCAGGGGCTAGCGGAGTCCAAGAGACCCAGTACTTC. Full variable domain (rest looked up from reference TRBV11-3 and TRBJ2-5): EAGVVQSPRYKIIEKKQPVAFWCNPISGHNTLYWYLQNLGQGPELLIRYENEEAVDDSQLPKDRFSAERLKGVDSTLKIQPAELGDSAVYLCASSPGASGVQETQYFGPGTRLLVL.

This chain links TRBV6-1 with TRBJ1-5; 9 bases align to TRBD1. The CDR3 length is 18 residues. V was clipped by 3 bases and J by 0 bases; unmatched bases: 9. Germline assignment: CDR1 MNHNS and CDR2 SASEGT. DNA of the CDR3: TGTGCCAGCAGTGAGCGGGTGGGGACAGGGAGTAGCAATCAGCCCCAGCATTTT. Protein sequence: CASSERVGTGSSNQPQHF.

The V call is TRBV18, the J call TRBJ1-6, with unresolved D. V lost 3 bases, J lost 17 bases, and 17 bases lay in between. Germline values: CDR1 KGHSH, CDR2 LQKENI. The CDR3 length is 13 residues. The chain's CDR3 is CASSPTFEGAVHF. In DNA, the CDR3 is TGTGCCAGCTCACCCACGTTCGAGGGCGCGGTCCACTTT. Full variable domain (remainder filled in from reference TRBV18 and TRBJ1-6): NAGVMQNPRHLVRRRGQEARLRCSPMKGHSHVYWYRQLPEEGLKFMVYLQKENIIDESGMPKERFSAEFPKEGPSILRIQQVVRGDSAAYFCASSPTFEGAVHFGNGTRLTVT.

The chain carries TRBV5-1 and TRBJ2-2; TRBD1 matches at 7 bases. Germline CDR1 is SGHRS and CDR2 is YFSETQ. The V segment lost 4 bases and the J segment 2 bases; nucleotides outside the gene matches: 8. This CDR3 contains 16 residues. The chain's CDR3 is CASSLLQGSNTGELFF. CDR3 in DNA: TGCGCCAGCAGCCTATTACAGGGGTCAAACACCGGGGAGCTGTTTTTT. The full variable domain, in which reference TRBV5-1 and TRBJ2-2 provide the parts outside the CDR3, is KAGVTQTPRYLIKTRGQQVTLSCSPISGHRSVSWYQQTPGQGLQFLFEYFSETQRNKGNFPGRFSGRQFSNSRSEMNVSTLELGDSALYLCASSLLQGSNTGELFFGEGSRLTVL.

This chain connects TRBV10-1 to TRBJ1-2, with D unresolved. Germline V gives CDR1 WNHNN, CDR2 SYGVQD (reference sequence). V was trimmed by 2 bases and J by 2 bases, leaving 6 bases between them. CDR3 length: 13 amino acids. The CDR3 bases are TGCGCCAGCAGTGAGGGGCTGAACTATGGCTACACCTTC. This sequence encodes CASSEGLNYGYTF.

This rearrangement joins TRBV19 to TRBJ1-1; 7 bases line up with TRBD1. The CDR3 length is 16 residues. Looked up from germline, CDR1 is LNHDA and CDR2 is SQIVND (reference sequence). V was pared by 5 bases and J by 0 bases, with 9 bases of the junction left unmatched. In nucleotides, the CDR3 is TGTGCCAGTAGTCCTCCGGACAGGACAGTGAACACTGAAGCTTTCTTT. It translates to CASSPPDRTVNTEAFF.

The chain carries TRBV2 and TRBJ1-5, with TRBD1 identical over 9 bases. Trimming took 6 bases from V and 5 from J; bases not matched to a gene: 2. From germline, CDR1 is SNHLY and CDR2 FYNNEI. This CDR3 has 13 amino acids. The CDR3: CASSGDRDQPQHF. CDR3 in DNA: TGTGCCAGCAGCGGGGACAGGGATCAGCCCCAGCATTTT.

The chain carries TRBV5-8 and TRBJ1-2; the match to TRBD1 covers 8 bases. This CDR3 spans 16 amino acids. Germline CDR1 SGHTS, CDR2 YDEGEE. Trimming at V came to 4 bases and at J to 8 bases, leaving 16 bases not matched to a gene. The CDR3 DNA sequence: TGTGCCAGCAGCAGAGCCGGGACAGGAGGTTCTTGGGGCTACACCTTC. Protein: CASSRAGTGGSWGYTF.

The genes are TRBV29-1 and TRBJ2-7, with D perhaps TRBD2 (5 bases). V was pared by 0 bases and J by 2 bases, with 8 bases between. The CDR3 extends over 13 amino acids. Germline V gene lookup returns CDR1 SQVTM and CDR2 ANQGSEA. The CDR3: CSVEDPGTYEQYF. The CDR3, as DNA: TGCAGCGTTGAAGATCCCGGGACCTACGAGCAGTACTTC.